These 17 T cell receptor beta chains were all obtained from the same sample, sequenced in a study of graft-versus-host responses after intestinal transplantation. What these receptors recognize is not known. Generated by immunoSEQ multiplex PCR, the TCRdb table keeps only in-frame clones and is missing some. The table lists 85,000 to 100,000 clones, under 95% of them singletons. Sample: unstimulated CD8+ T cells sorted from spleen or lymph node cells, taken before intestinal transplant. The source is a human donor who received an intestinal transplant.

The chain employs TRBV21-1 and TRBJ2-2; TRBD1 reflects the table's D call only, with no check against the DNA. TRBV21-1 is a pseudogene segment. The CDR3 is 16 residues long. In DNA form, the CDR3 reads TGTGCCAGCAGCAAAGAGGGACAGGGGTCACCCGGGGAGCTGTTTTTT. Its protein is CASSKEGQGSPGELFF.

The genes are TRBV29-1 and TRBJ1-2, with D unclear. Trimming removed 7 bases from V and 7 bases from J, with 16 bases in between. The germline V gene has CDR1 SQVTM and CDR2 ANQGSEA. CDR3 length: 12 amino acids. CDR3 in DNA: TGCAGCGGGTCCCGGGTGGATGGTGGCTACACCTTC. Protein sequence: CSGSRVDGGYTF. The full variable domain, completed using reference TRBV29-1 and TRBJ1-2, is SAVISQKPSRDICQRGTSLTIQCQVDSQVTMMFWYRQQPGQSLTLIATANQGSEATYESGFVIDKFPISRPNLTFSTLTVSNMSPEDSSIYLCSGSRVDGGYTFGSGTRLTVV.

This clone was seen a handful of times. V usage is TRBV29-1 and J usage is TRBJ2-5; TRBD2 agrees at 8 bases. This CDR3 has 17 amino acids. Germline values: CDR1 SQVTM, CDR2 ANQGSEA. Trimming cost V 0 bases and J 1 base; bases outside gene matches: 10. CDR3 coding DNA: TGCAGCGTTGAAGATCCCCGGGAGGGGGTGATCCAAGAGACCCAGTACTTC. Encoded protein: CSVEDPREGVIQETQYF.

CDR3 coding DNA: TGTGCCAGCAGCCCAAATCCAGGGAACGAGCAGTACTTC. This sequence encodes CASSPNPGNEQYF. This sequence joins TRBV14 and TRBJ2-7, with D maybe TRBD1 (5 bases). The CDR3 runs 13 residues. Between the trimmed V and J ends, which lost 4 bases and 5 bases, there was a span of 12 bases. Germline V gene lookup returns CDR1 SGHDN and CDR2 FVKESK.

V gene TRBV18 combines with J gene TRBJ2-1, with 8 bases that match TRBD2. Germline V gene sequence: CDR1 KGHSH, CDR2 LQKENI. This CDR3 comprises 15 residues. Trimming took 4 bases from V and 6 from J; bases not matched to a gene: 8. CDR3 nucleotides: TGTGCCAGCTCACTACTAGCGGAATTTACCAATGAGCAGTTCTTC. Translating it yields CASSLLAEFTNEQFF.

The J gene is TRBJ1-1, the V gene TRBV7-9; D possibly corresponds to TRBD1 (6 bases). With 6 bases removed from V and 3 bases from J, the gap between germline ends came to 8 bases. CDR3 length equals 12 residues. Germline loops: CDR1 SEHNR, CDR2 FQNEAQ (reference sequence). The CDR3 coding sequence is TGTGCCAGCAGAGAGGGGGACACTGAAGCTTTCTTT. This sequence encodes CASREGDTEAFF.

The chain carries TRBV13 and TRBJ1-4; D is uncertain. This CDR3 has 18 residues. Trimming took off 0 bases at V and 5 bases at J, with 19 bases between the two ends. Germline CDR1 reads PRHDT; CDR2 reads FYEKMQ (reference sequence). The chain's CDR3 is CASSLGLGPKTINEKLFF. The CDR3, as DNA: TGTGCCAGCAGCTTAGGCCTGGGCCCCAAAACGATCAATGAAAAACTGTTTTTT.

This sequence joins TRBV19 and TRBJ1-5, with D perhaps TRBD1 (6 bases). The V and J ends lost 4 bases and 5 bases respectively, with 9 bases between them. In germline, CDR1 is LNHDA, CDR2 SQIVND (reference sequence). The CDR3 sequence is 13 residues long. In DNA form, the CDR3 reads TGTGCCAGTAGTAACCCAGGGGATCAGCCCCAGCATTTT. Translation: CASSNPGDQPQHF.

The chain recombines TRBV4-1 with TRBJ2-3; no definite D call. CDR1 MGHRA and CDR2 YSYEKL come from the germline V gene. The CDR3 spans 16 residues. Between the trimmed V and J ends, which lost 4 bases and 0 bases, there was a span of 14 bases. CDR3 region: CASSLLDGLSTDTQYF. The DNA for the CDR3 is TGCGCCAGCAGCCTCCTCGATGGCCTTAGCACAGATACGCAGTATTTT.

This chain connects TRBV7-2 to TRBJ1-2; D is possibly TRBD1 (5 bases). Per germline, CDR1 SGHTA and CDR2 FQGNSA. Between the trimmed V and J ends, which lost 8 bases and 0 bases, there was a span of 13 bases. There are 14 residues in the CDR3. The CDR3 loop reads CASLGTGANYGYTF. Written as DNA, the CDR3 is TGTGCCAGCTTGGGGACGGGAGCTAACTATGGCTACACCTTC.

This clone came up once. This chain uses TRBV10-2 with TRBJ1-5, with a possible D match to TRBD1 (5 bases). The CDR3 sequence is 17 residues long. V was cut by 3 bases and J by 2 bases, with 17 bases left in between. Germline values: CDR1 WSHSY, CDR2 SAAADI. Written as DNA, the CDR3 is TGCGCCAGCAGTGATGTGGGTGAATTGGGGCGCAATCAGCCCCAGCATTTT. Protein product: CASSDVGELGRNQPQHF.

The chain links TRBV5-1 to TRBJ2-7, with 9 bases fitting TRBD1. Per the germline V gene, CDR1 is SGHRS and CDR2 is YFSETQ. J was trimmed by 5 bases and V by 3 bases; bases with no gene match: 0. The CDR3 sequence is 12 residues long. The CDR3 DNA reads as TGCGCCAGCAGCTGGACAGGGGACGAGCAGTACTTC. This codes for CASSWTGDEQYF.

The rearrangement joins TRBV13 to TRBJ2-2, with 10 bases that match TRBD2. CDR3 size: 16 residues. Germline loops: CDR1 PRHDT, CDR2 FYEKMQ (reference sequence). V gave up 0 bases and J gave up 6 bases; unmatched junction bases: 4. The CDR3 reads CASSLGAGGRSGELFF. In DNA form, the CDR3 reads TGTGCCAGCAGCTTAGGAGCGGGGGGGCGTTCCGGGGAGCTGTTTTTT. Using reference TRBV13 and TRBJ2-2 for the parts outside the CDR3, the full variable domain is AAGVIQSPRHLIKEKRETATLKCYPIPRHDTVYWYQQGPGQDPQFLISFYEKMQSDKGSIPDRFSAQQFSDYHSELNMSSLELGDSALYFCASSLGAGGRSGELFFGEGSRLTVL.

The V gene is TRBV6-1, the J gene TRBJ1-2, with 9 bases fitting TRBD1. This CDR3 region has 16 residues. Germline V lookup: CDR1 MNHNS, CDR2 SASEGT. V dropped 0 bases and J dropped 2; count of bases not matched to a gene: 4. The DNA of the CDR3 is TGTGCCAGCAGTGAAGCGGGGACAGGGAAGAACTATGGCTACACCTTC. Translated, it gives CASSEAGTGKNYGYTF.

The V call is TRBV13, the J call TRBJ2-1; weak D call: TRBD2 (6 bases). The CDR3 spans 14 residues. Per germline, CDR1 PRHDT and CDR2 FYEKMQ (reference sequence). Trimming stripped 0 bases from V and 5 bases from J, with 8 bases between. The chain's CDR3 is CASSLGGGDNEQFF. DNA for the CDR3: TGTGCCAGCAGCTTAGGCGGGGGAGACAATGAGCAGTTCTTC.

V gene TRBV11-2 combines with J gene TRBJ2-1; TRBD2 aligns across 11 bases. The CDR3 is made up of 18 amino acids. Germline V gene lookup returns CDR1 SGHAT and CDR2 FQNNGV. V was pared by 0 bases and J by 8 bases, with 12 bases of the junction left unmatched. CDR3 protein: CASSLELAGAGKADEQFF. CDR3 DNA sequence: TGTGCCAGCAGCTTAGAACTAGCGGGGGCCGGAAAAGCGGATGAGCAGTTCTTC.

The rearrangement joins TRBV30 to TRBJ1-1, with D possibly being TRBD1 (6 bases). Germline lookup yields CDR1 GTSNPN and CDR2 SVGIG (reference sequence). The V end was cut by 1 base, the J end by 1 base, with 10 bases between. The CDR3 covers 14 residues. CDR3 sequence (DNA): TGTGCCTGGAGTGGGGGACACGGGAACACTGAAGCTTTCTTT. Its translation is CAWSGGHGNTEAFF.